This TCR beta chain was sequenced during a study of sequential checkpoint blockade in melanoma. Background on the study: Patients were randomized 1:1 to nivolumab-then-ipilimumab or ipilimumab-then-nivolumab first-line. Maintenance nivolumab came after either treatment sequence.

TCRdb keeps only in-frame clones here, not all; method: immunoSEQ multiplex PCR. Of 35,000 to 40,000 clones in the sample, about 88% are singletons; the top ten hold 9.5% to 15%. Treatment specified: randomized to nivolumab then ipilimumab (arm A) or the reverse (arm B). From thawed PBMCs, live CD3+CD8+ cells negative for CD19 and CD56 were sorted. Sequencing was performed on CD8+ T cells sorted from blood (inferred from file names), taken from a patient given nivolumab and ipilimumab in sequence. The TCR sequence derives from a human donor with melanoma.

CDR3 loop: CASSALLGGDEDYGYTF. The CDR3 DNA reads TGTGCCAGCAGTGCCCTCCTTGGAGGAGACGAGGACTATGGCTACACCTTC. The V and J genes are TRBV2 and TRBJ1-2; D remains ambiguous. Trimming left V 4 bases short and J 3 bases short, with 21 bases between. CDR3 length: 17 amino acids. The germline CDR1 and CDR2 sequences are SNHLY and FYNNEI.